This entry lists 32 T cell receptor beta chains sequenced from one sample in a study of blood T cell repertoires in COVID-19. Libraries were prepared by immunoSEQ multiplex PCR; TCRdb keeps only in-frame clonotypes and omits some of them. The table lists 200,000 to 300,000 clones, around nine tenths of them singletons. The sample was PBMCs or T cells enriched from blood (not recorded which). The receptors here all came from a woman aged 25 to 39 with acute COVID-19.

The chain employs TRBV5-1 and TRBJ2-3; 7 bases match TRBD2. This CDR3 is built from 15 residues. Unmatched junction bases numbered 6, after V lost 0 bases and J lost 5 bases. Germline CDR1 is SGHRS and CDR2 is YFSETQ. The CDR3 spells CASSLALAVKDTQYF. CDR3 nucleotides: TGCGCCAGCAGCTTGGCCCTAGCGGTGAAAGATACGCAGTATTTT.

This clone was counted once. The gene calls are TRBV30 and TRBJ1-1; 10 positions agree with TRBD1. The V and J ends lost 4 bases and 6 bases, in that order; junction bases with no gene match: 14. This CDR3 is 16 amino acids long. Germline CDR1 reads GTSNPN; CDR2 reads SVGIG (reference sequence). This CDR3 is CAWNRDRGGQRAEAFF. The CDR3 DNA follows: TGTGCCTGGAATAGGGACAGGGGAGGGCAACGTGCTGAAGCTTTCTTT.

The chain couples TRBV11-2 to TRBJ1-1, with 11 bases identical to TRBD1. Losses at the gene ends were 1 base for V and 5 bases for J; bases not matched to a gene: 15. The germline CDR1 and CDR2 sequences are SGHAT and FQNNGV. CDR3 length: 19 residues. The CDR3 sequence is CASSLVVSPGQGVRTEAFF. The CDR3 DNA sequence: TGTGCCAGCAGCTTAGTCGTTTCTCCGGGACAGGGGGTAAGGACTGAAGCTTTCTTT.

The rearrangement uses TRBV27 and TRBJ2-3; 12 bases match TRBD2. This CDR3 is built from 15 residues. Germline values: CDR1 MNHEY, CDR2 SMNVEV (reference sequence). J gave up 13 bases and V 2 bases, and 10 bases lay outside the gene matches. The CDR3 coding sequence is TGTGCCAGCAGTTTAAGGCTAGCGGGGGGGCCACGAAAGTATTTT. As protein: CASSLRLAGGPRKYF.

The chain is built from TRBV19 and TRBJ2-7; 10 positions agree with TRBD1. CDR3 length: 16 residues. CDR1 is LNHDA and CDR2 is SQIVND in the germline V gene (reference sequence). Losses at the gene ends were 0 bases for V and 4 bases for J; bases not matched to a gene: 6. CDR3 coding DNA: TGTGCCAGTAGTATAGATCCCGGGACAGGGGTGTACGAGCAGTACTTC. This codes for CASSIDPGTGVYEQYF. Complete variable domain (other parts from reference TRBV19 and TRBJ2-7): DGGITQSPKYLFRKEGQNVTLSCEQNLNHDAMYWYRQDPGQGLRLIYYSQIVNDFQKGDIAEGYSVSREKKESFPLTVTSAQKNPTAFYLCASSIDPGTGVYEQYFGPGTRLTVT.

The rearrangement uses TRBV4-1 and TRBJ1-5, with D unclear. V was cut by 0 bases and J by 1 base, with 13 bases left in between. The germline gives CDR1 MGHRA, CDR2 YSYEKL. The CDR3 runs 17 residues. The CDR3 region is CASSQDGGPPSNQPQHF. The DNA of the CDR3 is TGCGCCAGCAGCCAAGATGGAGGACCTCCCAGCAATCAGCCCCAGCATTTT.

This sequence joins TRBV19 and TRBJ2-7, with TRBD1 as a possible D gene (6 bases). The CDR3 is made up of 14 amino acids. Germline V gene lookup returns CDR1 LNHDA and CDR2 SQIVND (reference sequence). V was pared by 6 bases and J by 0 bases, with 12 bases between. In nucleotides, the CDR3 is TGTGCCAGTAGCCGGACGGACAGCTCCTACGAGCAGTACTTC. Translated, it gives CASSRTDSSYEQYF. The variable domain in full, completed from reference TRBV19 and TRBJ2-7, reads DGGITQSPKYLFRKEGQNVTLSCEQNLNHDAMYWYRQDPGQGLRLIYYSQIVNDFQKGDIAEGYSVSREKKESFPLTVTSAQKNPTAFYLCASSRTDSSYEQYFGPGTRLTVT.

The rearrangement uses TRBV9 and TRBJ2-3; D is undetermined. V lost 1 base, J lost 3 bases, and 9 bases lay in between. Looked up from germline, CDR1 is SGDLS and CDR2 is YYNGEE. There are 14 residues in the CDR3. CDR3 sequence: CASSVQAQTDTQYF. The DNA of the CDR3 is TGTGCCAGCAGCGTACAGGCCCAAACAGATACGCAGTATTTT.

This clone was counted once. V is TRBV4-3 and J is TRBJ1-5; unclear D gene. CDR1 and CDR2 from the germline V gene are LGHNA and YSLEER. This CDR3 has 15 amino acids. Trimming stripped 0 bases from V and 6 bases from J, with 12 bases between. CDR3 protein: CASSQEMGRGQPQHF. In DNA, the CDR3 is TGCGCCAGCAGCCAAGAGATGGGGAGAGGTCAGCCCCAGCATTTT.

The CDR3 sequence is CASSFAPRHRNYGYTF. CDR3 coding DNA: TGTGCCAGCAGCTTCGCACCCAGACACAGGAACTATGGCTACACCTTC. The chain links TRBV11-2 to TRBJ1-2; TRBD1 might be the D (5 bases). The CDR3 is made up of 16 amino acids. CDR1 is SGHAT, CDR2 FQNNGV, per germline. The ends were cut back, 3 bases at V and 2 bases at J, with 16 bases in the middle.

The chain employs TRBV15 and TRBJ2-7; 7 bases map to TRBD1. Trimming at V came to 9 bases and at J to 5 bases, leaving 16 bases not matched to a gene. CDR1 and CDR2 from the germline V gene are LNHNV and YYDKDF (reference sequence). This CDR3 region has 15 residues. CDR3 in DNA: TGTGCCACAAGAGACCGGGACAGCGGTGTACACGAGCAGTACTTC. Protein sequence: CATRDRDSGVHEQYF.

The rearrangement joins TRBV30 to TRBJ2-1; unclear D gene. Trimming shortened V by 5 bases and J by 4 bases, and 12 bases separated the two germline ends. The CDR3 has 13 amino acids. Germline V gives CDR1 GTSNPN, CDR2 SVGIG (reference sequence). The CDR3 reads CAWGSSMYNEQFF. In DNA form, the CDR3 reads TGTGCCTGGGGCAGTTCAATGTACAATGAGCAGTTCTTC.

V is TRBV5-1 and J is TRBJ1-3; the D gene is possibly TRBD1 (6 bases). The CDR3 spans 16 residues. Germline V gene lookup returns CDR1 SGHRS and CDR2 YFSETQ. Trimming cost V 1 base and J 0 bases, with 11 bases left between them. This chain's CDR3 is CASSLTPDSSGNTIYF. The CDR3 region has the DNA TGCGCCAGCAGCTTGACGCCGGACAGCTCTGGAAACACCATATATTTT.

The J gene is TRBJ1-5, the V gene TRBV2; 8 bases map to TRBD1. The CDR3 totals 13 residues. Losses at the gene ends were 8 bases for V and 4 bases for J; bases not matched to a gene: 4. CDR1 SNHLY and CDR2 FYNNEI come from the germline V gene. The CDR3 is CASERTGNQPQHF. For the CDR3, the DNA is TGTGCCAGCGAGAGGACAGGGAATCAGCCCCAGCATTTT.

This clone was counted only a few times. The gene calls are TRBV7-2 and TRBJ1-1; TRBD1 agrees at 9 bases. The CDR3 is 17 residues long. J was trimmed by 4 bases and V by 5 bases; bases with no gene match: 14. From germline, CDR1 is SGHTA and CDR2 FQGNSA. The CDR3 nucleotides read TGTGCCAGCAGCCTTCGACAGGGGGTGGTTCGGGGCACTGAAGCTTTCTTT. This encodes CASSLRQGVVRGTEAFF.

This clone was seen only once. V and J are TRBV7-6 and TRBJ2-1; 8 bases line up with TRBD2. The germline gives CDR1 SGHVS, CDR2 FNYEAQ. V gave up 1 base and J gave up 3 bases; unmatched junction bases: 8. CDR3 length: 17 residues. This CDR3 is CASSLVVGGDVYNEQFF. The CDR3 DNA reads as TGTGCCAGCAGCTTAGTGGTCGGGGGGGATGTCTACAATGAGCAGTTCTTC.

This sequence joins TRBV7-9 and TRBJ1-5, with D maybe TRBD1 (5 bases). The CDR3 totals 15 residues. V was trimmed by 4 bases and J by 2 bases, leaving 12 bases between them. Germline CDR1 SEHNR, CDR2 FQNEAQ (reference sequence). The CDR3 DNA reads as TGTGCCAGCAGCTCTCCAGGGCCGGGCAATCAGCCCCAGCATTTT. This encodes CASSSPGPGNQPQHF.

The CDR3 DNA is TGTGCCAGTAGCCGGGGACAGAGCTCCTATGGCTACACCTTC. This codes for CASSRGQSSYGYTF. This rearrangement joins TRBV19 to TRBJ1-2, with 7 bases identical to TRBD1. The CDR3 sequence is 14 residues long. Germline V gives CDR1 LNHDA, CDR2 SQIVND (reference sequence). Unmatched junction bases numbered 8, after V lost 6 bases and J lost 4 bases.

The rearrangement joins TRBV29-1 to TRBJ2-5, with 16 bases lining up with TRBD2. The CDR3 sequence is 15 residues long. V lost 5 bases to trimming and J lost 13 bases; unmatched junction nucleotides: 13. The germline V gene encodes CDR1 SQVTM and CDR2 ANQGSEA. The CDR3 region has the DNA TGCAGCGTTACAGACCCGGGACTAGCGGGGGGGCAACGGTACTTC. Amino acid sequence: CSVTDPGLAGGQRYF. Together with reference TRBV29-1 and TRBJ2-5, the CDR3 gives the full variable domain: SAVISQKPSRDICQRGTSLTIQCQVDSQVTMMFWYRQQPGQSLTLIATANQGSEATYESGFVIDKFPISRPNLTFSTLTVSNMSPEDSSIYLCSVTDPGLAGGQRYFGPGTRLLVL.

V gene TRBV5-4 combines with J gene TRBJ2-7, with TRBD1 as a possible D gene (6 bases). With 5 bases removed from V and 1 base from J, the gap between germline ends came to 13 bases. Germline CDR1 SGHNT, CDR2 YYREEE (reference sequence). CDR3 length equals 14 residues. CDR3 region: CASSPQGDSYEQYF. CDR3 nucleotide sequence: TGTGCCAGCAGTCCACAGGGTGATTCCTACGAGCAGTACTTC.

Here the CDR3 DNA reads TGTGCCAGCAGCTCCGACCTCGGGGGTGGCTACACCTTC. Translation gives CASSSDLGGGYTF. V and J are TRBV5-4 and TRBJ1-2, with a tentative D call TRBD1 (5 bases). Trimming removed 3 bases from V and 7 bases from J, with 13 bases in between. The CDR3 contains 13 residues. Germline assignment: CDR1 SGHNT and CDR2 YYREEE (reference sequence).

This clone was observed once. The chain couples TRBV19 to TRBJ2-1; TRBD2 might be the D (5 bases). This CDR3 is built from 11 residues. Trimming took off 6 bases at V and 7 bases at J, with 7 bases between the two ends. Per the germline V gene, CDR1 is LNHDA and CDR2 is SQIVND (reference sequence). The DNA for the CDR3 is TGTGCCAGTAGGGGAGCGAATGAGCAGTTCTTC. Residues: CASRGANEQFF.

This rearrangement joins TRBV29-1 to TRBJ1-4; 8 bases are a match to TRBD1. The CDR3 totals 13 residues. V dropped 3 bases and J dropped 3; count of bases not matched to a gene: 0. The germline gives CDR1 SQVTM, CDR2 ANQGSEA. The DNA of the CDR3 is TGCAGCGTTGAGACAGGGGCTAATGAAAAACTGTTTTTT. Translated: CSVETGANEKLFF.

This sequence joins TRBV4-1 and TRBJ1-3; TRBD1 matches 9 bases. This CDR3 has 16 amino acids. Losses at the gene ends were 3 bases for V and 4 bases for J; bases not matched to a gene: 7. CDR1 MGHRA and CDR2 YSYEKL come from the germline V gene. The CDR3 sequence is CASSHPGQGSGNTIYF. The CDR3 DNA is TGCGCCAGCAGCCACCCAGGACAGGGGAGCGGAAACACCATATATTTT.

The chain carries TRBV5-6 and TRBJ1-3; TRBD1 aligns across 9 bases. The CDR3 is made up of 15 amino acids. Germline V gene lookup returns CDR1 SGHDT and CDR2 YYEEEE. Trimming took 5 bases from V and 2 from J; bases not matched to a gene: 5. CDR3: CASSQDRGTGNTIYF. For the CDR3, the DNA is TGTGCCAGCAGTCAGGACAGGGGAACTGGAAACACCATATATTTT.

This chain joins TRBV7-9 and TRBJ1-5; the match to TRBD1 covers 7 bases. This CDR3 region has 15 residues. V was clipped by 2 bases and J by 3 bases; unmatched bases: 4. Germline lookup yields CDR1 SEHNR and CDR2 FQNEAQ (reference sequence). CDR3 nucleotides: TGTGCCAGCAGCTTAACGACAGGGAACAATCAGCCCCAGCATTTT. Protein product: CASSLTTGNNQPQHF.

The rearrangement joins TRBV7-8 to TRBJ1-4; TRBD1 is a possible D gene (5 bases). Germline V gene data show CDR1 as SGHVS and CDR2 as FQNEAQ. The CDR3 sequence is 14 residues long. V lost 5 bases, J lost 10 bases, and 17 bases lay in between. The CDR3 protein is CASSRSPGRGKLFF. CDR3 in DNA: TGTGCCAGCAGCCGCAGTCCAGGAAGGGGAAAACTGTTTTTT.

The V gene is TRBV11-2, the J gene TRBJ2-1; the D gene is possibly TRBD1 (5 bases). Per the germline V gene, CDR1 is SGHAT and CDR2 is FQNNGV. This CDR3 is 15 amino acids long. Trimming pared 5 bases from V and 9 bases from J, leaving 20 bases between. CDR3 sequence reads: CASSPPSGIRGEQFF. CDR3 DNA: TGTGCCAGCAGCCCCCCTTCAGGGATTCGCGGTGAGCAGTTCTTC.

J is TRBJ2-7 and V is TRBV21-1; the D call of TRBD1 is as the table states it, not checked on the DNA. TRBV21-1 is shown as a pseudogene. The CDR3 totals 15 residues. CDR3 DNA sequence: TGTGCCAGCAGCAAAGACAGGGAAGAAATCTACGAGCAGTACTTC. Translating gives CASSKDREEIYEQYF.

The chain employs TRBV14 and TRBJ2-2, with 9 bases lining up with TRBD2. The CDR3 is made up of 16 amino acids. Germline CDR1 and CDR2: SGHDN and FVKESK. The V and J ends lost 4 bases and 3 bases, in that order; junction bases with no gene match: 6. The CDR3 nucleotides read TGTGCCAGCAGCCGTCGACTAGCGGATTACACCGGGGAGCTGTTTTTT. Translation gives CASSRRLADYTGELFF.

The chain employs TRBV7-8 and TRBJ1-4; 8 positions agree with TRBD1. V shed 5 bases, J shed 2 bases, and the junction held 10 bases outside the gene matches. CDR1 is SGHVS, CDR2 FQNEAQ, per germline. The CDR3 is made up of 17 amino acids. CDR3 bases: TGTGCCAGCAGCAACCCCTTACAGGGGGACACTAATGAAAAACTGTTTTTT. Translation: CASSNPLQGDTNEKLFF. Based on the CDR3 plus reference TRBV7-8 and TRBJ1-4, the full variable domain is GAGVSQSPRYKVAKRGQDVALRCDPISGHVSLFWYQQALGQGPEFLTYFQNEAQLDKSGLPSDRFFAERPEGSVSTLKIQRTQQEDSAVYLCASSNPLQGDTNEKLFFGSGTQLSVL.

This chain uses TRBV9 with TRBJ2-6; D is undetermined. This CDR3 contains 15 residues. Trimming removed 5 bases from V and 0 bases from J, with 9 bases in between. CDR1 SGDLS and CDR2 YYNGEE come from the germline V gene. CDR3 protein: CASRPTGSGANVLTF. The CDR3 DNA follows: TGTGCCAGCAGACCGACTGGCTCTGGGGCCAACGTCCTGACTTTC.